Sequencing of this T cell receptor beta chain was carried out in a study of tumor and adjacent non-tumor tissue in lung cancer. CDR1 SGHVS and CDR2 FQNEAQ come from the germline V gene. This CDR3 is 13 amino acids long. This sample's RNA came from whole unsorted tissue. Distant lung tissue was collected more than 3 cm away from the tumor edge. Comment on this clonotype: The junction departs from the called germline gene at one end, perhaps through a read error.

The library came from three nested PCR rounds adapted from ARM-PCR protocols. MiXCR, applied by TCRdb to the multiplex PCR reads, yields one record per CDR3 protein. The data contain more than 75,000 distinct CDR3 sequences, 75% to 90% of them singletons. This chain connects TRBV7-8 to TRBJ2-1, with D perhaps matching TRBD1 or TRBD2 (5 bases each). This TCR came from a man in his 60s with small cell lung cancer. Source material: distant non-tumor lung tissue. CDR3 sequence (DNA): TGTGCCAGCAGCTTAGAGTGGGGGAGTGAGCAGTCCTTC. Its translation is CASSLEWGSEQSF.